The present entry profiles one T cell receptor (beta chain) with its context. This CDR3 is 15 amino acids long. Per germline, CDR1 SGDLS and CDR2 YYNGEE. J was trimmed by 2 bases and V by 4 bases; bases with no gene match: 8. Generated by immunoSEQ multiplex PCR, the TCRdb table keeps only in-frame clones and is missing some. Of roughly 90,000 clones in the sample, around 93% were seen once. The data stem from a study of T cell changes during pregnancy in multiple sclerosis. The receptor's source is a female donor in good health, enrolled as a control in a pregnancy study. This specimen consisted of peripheral blood, obtained in the first trimester of pregnancy. V gene TRBV9 combines with J gene TRBJ1-2; 7 nucleotides match TRBD1. The chain's CDR3 is CASSKTTGTNYGYTF. Written as DNA, the CDR3 is TGTGCCAGCAGCAAAACGACAGGGACCAACTATGGCTACACCTTC.